This T cell receptor beta chain was recovered during a study of blood T cell repertoires in COVID-19. For the study at large: The United States, Italy and Spain supplied acute and convalescent COVID-19 samples. The cDNA or gDNA used as material had been derived from T cells, B-cell-depleted T cells, or PBMCs.

The CDR3 runs 15 residues. Germline V CDR1 and CDR2: LGHNA, YSLEER. With 1 base removed from V and 0 bases from J, the gap between germline ends came to 8 bases. Per the original data handling: Amplification with reference gene primers provided the estimates of nucleated cell counts. Clones were read by immunoSEQ multiplex PCR, and TCRdb kept only the in-frame ones, dropping some. The DNA was the basis for D and trimming; V, J and clone size are from that table. The sample comprises under 120,000 clones, approximately 81% of which are singletons, and 2% to 2.5% rests with the top ten. The V gene is TRBV4-3, the J gene TRBJ2-3; D gene ambiguous. The sequencing input was peripheral blood. The TCR originated in a human donor in a cohort sampled during active COVID-19. The CDR3 loop reads CASSQVHSSTDTQYF. The CDR3 DNA follows: TGCGCCAGCAGCCAAGTTCACTCTAGCACAGATACGCAGTATTTT.